The source of this T cell receptor beta chain is a study of blood T cell repertoires in COVID-19. Study-wide background: Some COVID-19 samples were acute and others convalescent; all came from the United States, Italy and Spain. Sources were T cells, B-cell-depleted T cells, or PBMCs; the material itself was cDNA or gDNA.

This clone was observed a single time. Per the original methods: Amplified reference gene primers provided the basis for estimating nucleated cell counts. The table came from immunoSEQ multiplex PCR; TCRdb's copy has only in-frame clones and leaves some out. The V and J calls and clone size are taken from that table; D and trimming were inferred from the DNA. This sample yields roughly 100,000 clones, of which more than 75% are seen a single time; more than 5.5% belongs to the top ten. This CDR3 has 15 residues. Germline V lookup: CDR1 SNHLY, CDR2 FYNNEI. V lost 0 bases, J lost 5 bases, and 13 bases lay in between.

Material for sequencing was peripheral blood. The receptor comes from a human donor in a cohort sampled during active COVID-19. The V gene is TRBV2, the J gene TRBJ1-1; D is perhaps TRBD1 (6 bases). The CDR3 loop reads CASSEALQGWTEAFF. Written as DNA, the CDR3 is TGTGCCAGCAGTGAAGCCCTCCAGGGGTGGACTGAAGCTTTCTTT.